This T cell receptor beta chain was sequenced during a study of T cells after posttransplantation cyclophosphamide. This CDR3 is 13 amino acids long. V was trimmed by 4 bases and J by 6 bases, leaving 11 bases between them. Germline V gene data show CDR1 as LGHNA and CDR2 as YSLEER. Here immunoSEQ multiplex PCR was the method, and the copy in TCRdb shows in-frame clones only, minus some. The repertoire holds more than 60,000 clones, with around 95% as singletons. Comment on this clone: Its target is unknown.

Study-level results: Later blood repertoires were often dominated by clones from the donor CD8+ memory compartment. After PTCy, TRB diversity resembled that of CNI/methotrexate controls.

The sequenced material came from PBMCs. The V gene is TRBV4-3, the J gene TRBJ2-3, with D tentatively TRBD2 (5 bases). This sequence was found in a woman aged 25 to 39 in good health and a related stem cell transplant donor. The CDR3 DNA reads as TGCGCCAGCAGCCGAGAGGGTGGGGATACGCAGTATTTT. Translation: CASSREGGDTQYF.